Given below is one TCR beta chain in context. No cognate antigen has been identified for it. Base-call qualities are not available, and no considerably larger clone is one nucleotide away. The CDR3 regions of human TCRbeta chains were subjected to immunosequencing. As for the original processing: TCRs in the repertoires were matched against a reference library of SARS-CoV-2-specific TCRs that had been generated with the MIRA antigen-specificity platform. Breadth meant the fraction of unique TCRs that were SARS-CoV-2-associated, whereas depth meant the fraction of total T cells that were SARS-CoV-2-associated. Using the MIRA data, every spike-specific TCR was mapped to the spike region that the TCR reacted to and assigned to either a CD4 or a CD8 class. Log10-transformed breadth and depth values were compared by one-way ANOVA with Sidak's multiple comparisons tests. The table comes from immuneACCESS by way of TCRdb, which keeps in-frame sequences with V and J called. Part of the clones is missing from these tables; in studies checked, under half for an unresolved V gene and the rest for unknown reasons. D and trimming were read from the DNA, whereas the V and J calls and clone size are those reported in that table. The sample records approximately 84,000 clones, over 75% of which are singletons. The ten most abundant clones make up about 2.4% of the sample.

Reading the label with the study, this specimen's time point is: about 28 days (+/-7) after the second vaccine dose. AZD1222 recipients whose second dose came at about 4 weeks and those whose second dose came at about 12 weeks were combined into one group, since spike-specific TCR depth and breadth did not differ between the two schedules. Samples from vaccinated people were obtained from the UK trials COV001 and COV002, which included a single-blind randomized controlled phase 2/3 trial of AZD1222 (ChAdOx1 nCoV-19) in healthy adults. Trial participant PBMC samples were collected at day 0 and day 28 after the second dose for TCRbeta chain sequencing. This entry comes from a study of T cell responses to AZD1222 COVID-19 vaccine (dated by TCRdb to the early 2020s). About the full investigation: A total of over 230 trial participants underwent TCR sequencing, of whom roughly 210 had received two doses of AZD1222 and some 25 had received two doses of the MenACWY control vaccine. Trial participants were enrolled into age subgroups of 18-55, 56-69 and 70-plus years, which contained about 160, 30 and 59 TCR-sequenced participants, respectively.

General conclusions and limits of the study: Only five to seven AZD1222 recipients were SARS-CoV-2 seropositive at baseline, limiting conclusions about previously exposed vaccinees. After two AZD1222 doses, both the breadth and the depth of spike-specific TCRs were significantly higher than at day 0 and than in MenACWY recipients. Reportedly, almost half of the unique spike-specific TCRs recognized epitopes lying outside the regions that are mutated in the B.1.351 and B.1.1.7 variants. CD4 TCRs associated with the vaccine covered the entire spike protein, and the dominant responses were in regions 160-218 and 743-854. Because no day 14 peak-response samples were available, the repertoires could be characterized only after the peak T cell response. Participants were mostly white British, with more females than males. The authors suggested clonal diversity may have been underestimated. In the small 56-69-year group, the increase in depth fell short of significance, most likely because of low power.

This specimen was peripheral blood, taken 28 days after the second AZD1222 dose. The TCR originated in an adult who received the AZD1222 COVID-19 vaccine.

This receptor has the CDR3 CASSKGGTNEKLFF. The DNA is TGTGCCAGCAGCAAAGGGGGTACTAATGAAAAACTGTTTTTT. The sequence links TRBV11-2 to TRBJ1-4, and the D gene may be TRBD1, 6 bases matching. Taken from the germline V gene, the CDR1 and CDR2 loops are SGHAT and FQNNGV. Inclusive of the bounding cysteine and phenylalanine, the CDR3 is 14 residues long. The entry retains the CDR3 DNA only, 42 bases that are in frame from base 1. V is reduced by 5 bases and J by 2 bases, leaving a spacing of 9 bases between them.